This T cell receptor (beta chain) appears in the sequencing data of a study of tumor-infiltrating lymphocytes in glioblastoma multiforme. Per germline, CDR1 SGHAT and CDR2 FQNNGV. The trim removed 5 bases at V and 2 bases at J, leaving 8 bases unmatched. The CDR3 runs to 15 residues. Three nested ARM-PCR rounds with V-beta and C-beta primers built TCRB libraries. Each CDR3 protein is one row after TCRdb ran MiXCR on the multiplex PCR reads. The sample yields roughly 15,000 distinct CDR3 sequences, around 70% seen once. This clonotype was counted once. The genes are TRBV11-2 and TRBJ2-5; TRBD1 matches 7 bases. This clonotype originated in a male donor with glioblastoma. Source material: brain tumor tissue. CDR3 DNA: TGTGCCAGCAGCACTTATCGGGACAGACAAGAGACCCAGTACTTC. Its translation is CASSTYRDRQETQYF. Looking up the rest from reference TRBV11-2 and TRBJ2-5 gives the full variable domain: EAGVAQSPRYKIIEKRQSVAFWCNPISGHATLYWYQQILGQGPKLLIQFQNNGVVDDSQLPKDRFSAERLKGVDSTLKIQPAKLEDSAVYLCASSTYRDRQETQYFGPGTRLLVL.